The clone carrying this T cell receptor beta chain was detected a few times. The antigen is not known. Trimming removed 5 bases from V and 4 bases from J; junction bases left unmatched: 4. Germline V CDR1 and CDR2: MRHNA, SNTAGT. This CDR3 has 15 amino acids. The data originate from a study of T-cell memory formation after mild COVID-19. About the research overall: Among the donors, TCR clusters were largely specific to each donor.

Constant-segment primers and 5'RACE yielded cDNA libraries for TCR alpha and TCR beta, each carrying sample barcodes and UMIs. TCRdb itself ran the 5' RACE reads through MiXCR, one entry per CDR3 protein. The sample gives tens of thousands of distinct CDR3 sequences, around a quarter of which show up once; roughly 39% is in the top ten. Study-level findings and limits: Whether second-wave clones peaking at day 37 were SARS-CoV-2 specific went unconfirmed. The finding that pre-infection memory included some responding clones suggested that cross-reactive memory joined.

The TCR sequence derives from a man between 18 and 29 years old who had mild COVID-19 (a few samples of this study predate the infection). Cell type and time point are not known. V gene TRBV6-4 combines with J gene TRBJ2-3, with 12 positions matching TRBD2. Sequenced sample: PBMCs or a T cell subset sorted from them (not recorded which). This CDR3 is CASSSGLAGSDTQYF. The DNA of the CDR3 is TGTGCCAGCAGTTCAGGACTAGCGGGGTCAGATACGCAGTATTTT.